The 15 T cell receptor beta chains below all came from one sample that was sequenced in a study of cytomegalovirus exposure and HLA in healthy donors. The primer mix had 60 Vbeta and 13 Jbeta primers. The table came from immunoSEQ multiplex PCR; TCRdb's copy has only in-frame clones and leaves some out. The data show roughly 200,000 clones, around 83% seen once. The sequencing input was PBMCs. The receptors were gathered from a man aged 45-65 years in good health and CMV-seronegative.

The rearrangement links TRBV6-1 to TRBJ2-6; no reliable D call. Germline V lookup: CDR1 MNHNS, CDR2 SASEGT. The germline V and J ends were trimmed by 6 bases and 7 bases, with 16 bases remaining between them. This CDR3 has 15 residues. CDR3 sequence (DNA): TGTGCCAGCAGCGTGACAAGCTTCCCCGCCAACGTCCTGACTTTC. Its translation: CASSVTSFPANVLTF.

This clone appeared a few times. The chain recombines TRBV4-3 with TRBJ1-3, with unresolved D. Germline V gene sequence: CDR1 LGHNA, CDR2 YSLEER. Trimming left V 3 bases short and J 3 bases short, with 15 bases between. The CDR3 extends over 16 amino acids. In DNA, the CDR3 is TGCGCCAGCAGCCAGCAAACAGCGGCCCATGGAAACACCATATATTTT. The encoded protein is CASSQQTAAHGNTIYF.

This clone has a handful of counts. The chain employs TRBV5-4 and TRBJ2-7, with D unclear. Trimming pared 1 base from V and 1 base from J, leaving 6 bases between. The CDR3 runs to 13 residues. Germline V gene sequence: CDR1 SGHNT, CDR2 YYREEE (reference sequence). The CDR3 loop reads CASSLYGSYEQYF. CDR3 in DNA: TGTGCCAGCAGCTTGTACGGGTCCTACGAGCAGTACTTC.

For the CDR3, the DNA is TGTGCCAGCTCCCCCCGTCTCACAGATACGCAGTATTTT. Translating it yields CASSPRLTDTQYF. V is TRBV18 and J is TRBJ2-3, with D uncertain. This CDR3 spans 13 amino acids. Germline V gene sequence: CDR1 KGHSH, CDR2 LQKENI. Between the trimmed V and J ends, which lost 6 bases and 2 bases, there was a span of 9 bases.

The genes are TRBV15 and TRBJ2-7, with TRBD2 matching 8 bases. The junction had 5 bases not matched to a gene; V was cut back by 1 base and J by 0 bases. The germline V gene has CDR1 LNHNV and CDR2 YYDKDF (reference sequence). CDR3 length: 16 amino acids. CDR3 in amino acids: CATSRGVAGFSYEQYF. The CDR3 region has the DNA TGTGCCACCAGCAGAGGGGTAGCGGGGTTCTCCTACGAGCAGTACTTC.

The chain joins TRBV2 to TRBJ2-2, with no clear D. This CDR3 has 13 amino acids. Deletions cut 7 bases from V and 3 bases from J, with 9 bases between. Germline V gene data show CDR1 as SNHLY and CDR2 as FYNNEI. The CDR3 nucleotides read TGTGCCAGCACTAGAGAAGACACCGGGGAGCTGTTTTTT. Its protein is CASTREDTGELFF.

The rearrangement joins TRBV19 to TRBJ2-5, with 7 bases that match TRBD1. This CDR3 spans 14 amino acids. Trimming took 5 bases from V and 5 from J; bases not matched to a gene: 8. CDR1 and CDR2 from the germline V gene are LNHDA and SQIVND (reference sequence). CDR3 sequence reads: CASSLRQGRETQYF. The CDR3 DNA follows: TGTGCCAGTAGTCTCAGACAGGGCCGGGAGACCCAGTACTTC.

In the case of this clone: At one end the junction does not follow the germline gene, possibly because of a read error. V usage is TRBV7-9 and J usage is TRBJ1-2, with a weak D call TRBD1 (5 bases). CDR1 is SEHNR, CDR2 FQNEAQ, per germline (reference sequence). This CDR3 region has 15 residues. The CDR3 DNA sequence: TGTTCCAGCAGCTTAGCCCAGGGAGGTAACTATGGCTACACCTTC. The encoded protein is CSSSLAQGGNYGYTF.

The chain recombines TRBV7-3 with TRBJ2-3; 9 positions match TRBD2. After removal of 0 bases from V and 7 bases from J, the junction contained 8 bases not matched to a gene. The CDR3 runs 16 residues. The germline V gene has CDR1 SGHTA and CDR2 FQGTGA. The CDR3 bases are TGTGCCAGCAGCTTAACGCCGGGGACTAGCCAAAATACGCAGTATTTT. Protein sequence: CASSLTPGTSQNTQYF.

The rearrangement joins TRBV6-1 to TRBJ2-4; 10 bases map to TRBD1. The J segment lost 5 bases and the V segment lost 7 bases, leaving 8 bases of the junction unmatched. CDR1 is MNHNS and CDR2 is SASEGT in the germline V gene. The CDR3 extends over 15 amino acids. In DNA, the CDR3 is TGTGCCAGCACTAAGACAGGGGGCGGCGAAAACATTCAGTACTTC. Its translation is CASTKTGGGENIQYF.

This clone was seen more than once but under ten times. This sequence joins TRBV4-3 and TRBJ2-3, with 10 bases matching TRBD2. Germline CDR1 reads LGHNA; CDR2 reads YSLEER. This CDR3 region has 17 residues. V shed 0 bases, J shed 6 bases, and the junction held 9 bases outside the gene matches. The CDR3 DNA sequence: TGCGCCAGCAGCCAAGATGGCCTAGCGGGAGCTCGGGATACGCAGTATTTT. It translates to CASSQDGLAGARDTQYF.

This clone was counted between two and nine times. The gene calls are TRBV15 and TRBJ1-1, with D tentatively TRBD1 (6 bases). This CDR3 has 15 amino acids. Trimming cost V 5 bases and J 1 base, with 14 bases left between them. CDR1 LNHNV and CDR2 YYDKDF come from the germline V gene (reference sequence). The CDR3 region is CATSPRGTGNTEAFF. In DNA form, the CDR3 reads TGTGCCACCAGCCCAAGGGGGACGGGGAACACTGAAGCTTTCTTT.

In regard to this clone: The same CDR3 arises from other DNA sequences in this sample as well. This sequence joins TRBV19 and TRBJ1-2, with D possibly being TRBD1 (6 bases). The length of the CDR3 is 13 residues. Looked up from germline, CDR1 is LNHDA and CDR2 is SQIVND (reference sequence). V lost 3 bases to trimming and J lost 2 bases, with 7 bases between them. CDR3 nucleotides: TGTGCCAGTAGTATTCAGGGGAACTATGGCTACACCTTC. Residues: CASSIQGNYGYTF. The complete variable domain, with remaining parts taken from reference TRBV19 and TRBJ1-2, reads DGGITQSPKYLFRKEGQNVTLSCEQNLNHDAMYWYRQDPGQGLRLIYYSQIVNDFQKGDIAEGYSVSREKKESFPLTVTSAQKNPTAFYLCASSIQGNYGYTFGSGTRLTVV.

This clone occurred once. The V call is TRBV15, the J call TRBJ2-2, with 9 bases identical to TRBD1. The CDR3 loop spans 17 amino acids. CDR1 is LNHNV, CDR2 YYDKDF, per germline (reference sequence). After removal of 3 bases from V and 1 base from J, the junction contained 6 bases not matched to a gene. CDR3 in amino acids: CATSSLPGQGNTGELFF. Written as DNA, the CDR3 is TGTGCCACCAGCAGTCTACCGGGACAGGGGAACACCGGGGAGCTGTTTTTT.

The J gene is TRBJ1-1, the V gene TRBV7-8; TRBD1 agrees at 7 bases. The CDR3 has 14 residues. Losses at the gene ends were 5 bases for V and 2 bases for J; bases not matched to a gene: 5. Germline V CDR1 and CDR2: SGHVS, FQNEAQ. The DNA of the CDR3 is TGTGCCAGCAGCGTACACAGGGGTAACACTGAAGCTTTCTTT. Amino acids: CASSVHRGNTEAFF.